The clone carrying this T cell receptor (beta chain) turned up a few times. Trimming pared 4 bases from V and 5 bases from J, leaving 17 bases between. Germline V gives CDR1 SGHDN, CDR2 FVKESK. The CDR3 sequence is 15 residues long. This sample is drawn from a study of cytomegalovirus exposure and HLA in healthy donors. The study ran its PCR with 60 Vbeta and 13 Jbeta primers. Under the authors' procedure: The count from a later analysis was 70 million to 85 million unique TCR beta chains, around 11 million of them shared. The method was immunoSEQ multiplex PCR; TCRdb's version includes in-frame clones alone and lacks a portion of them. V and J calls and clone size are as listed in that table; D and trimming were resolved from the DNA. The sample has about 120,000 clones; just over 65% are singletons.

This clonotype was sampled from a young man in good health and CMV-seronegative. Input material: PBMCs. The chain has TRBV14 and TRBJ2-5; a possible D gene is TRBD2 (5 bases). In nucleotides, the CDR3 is TGTGCCAGCAGCCTCAGACTGAGGGTTGGGGAGACCCAGTACTTC. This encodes CASSLRLRVGETQYF.